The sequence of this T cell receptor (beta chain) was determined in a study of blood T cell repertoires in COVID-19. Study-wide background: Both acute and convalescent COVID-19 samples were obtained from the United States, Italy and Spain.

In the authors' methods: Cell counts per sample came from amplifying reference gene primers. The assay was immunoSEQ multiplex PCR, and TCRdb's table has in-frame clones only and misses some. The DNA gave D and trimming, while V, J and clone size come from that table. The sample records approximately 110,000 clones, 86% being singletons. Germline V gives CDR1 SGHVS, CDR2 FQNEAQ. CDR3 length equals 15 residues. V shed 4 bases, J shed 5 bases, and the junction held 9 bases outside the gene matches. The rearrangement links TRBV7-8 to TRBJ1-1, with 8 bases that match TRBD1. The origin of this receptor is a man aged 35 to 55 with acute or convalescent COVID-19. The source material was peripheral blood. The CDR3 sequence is CASSSRQGRGTEAFF. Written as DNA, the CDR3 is TGTGCCAGCAGCTCCCGACAGGGGAGAGGGACTGAAGCTTTCTTT.